This entry features one T cell receptor beta chain sequence. What it binds is unknown. The germline V gene has CDR1 SGHTA and CDR2 FQGNSA. This CDR3 contains 24 residues. V was pared by 8 bases and J by 4 bases, with 29 bases of the junction left unmatched. The data were taken from a study of T cell repertoires in cytomegalovirus infection. Study-wide background: Indications of both CMV infection and matching HLA type were provided by public TCR beta signatures.

Study conclusions and caveats: The ex vivo response was dominated by HLA-C-restricted CMV-specific TCR beta clonotypes. Totalled public TCR beta family frequency picked out people who carried CMV plus the relevant HLA.

One entry per CDR3 protein results from TCRdb running MiXCR on the reads. The table lists approximately 600,000 distinct CDR3 sequences, around 40% of them singletons. The receptor's source is a human donor in good health (CMV status not recorded). Some clones in this sample may be carry-over from other donors' samples. The chain joins TRBV7-2 to TRBJ2-1, with 16 bases matching TRBD2. The sample in question was cultured PBMCs, obtained from culture after CMV antigen stimulation. Here the CDR3 reads CASAIPGGPQARSGLAGGYNEQFF. The CDR3 DNA reads as TGTGCCAGCGCTATTCCAGGGGGCCCCCAGGCCAGATCGGGACTAGCGGGAGGGTACAATGAGCAGTTCTTC.